Given below is one T cell receptor beta chain in context. Its binding antigen is unknown. No much larger clone exists at a distance of one base, and base qualities are not known. These data are taken from a study of radiotherapy plus CTLA-4 blockade in lung cancer (dated by TCRdb to the late 2010s). Describing the broader study: Among enrolled patients, about 17% had an objective response and 25% to 35% reached disease control.

Library preparation used the immunoSEQ multiplex PCR assay. What TCRdb holds here is the immuneACCESS table cut down to in-frame rearrangements. Part of the clones is not present; checked against another copy, under half of the missing clones reflect an unresolved V gene, and the others are unexplained. The sample profile shows approximately 72,000 clones; 78% of them were found once. The ten largest account for around 7% of the sample. For CDR1 and CDR2, the germline V gene (reference sequence) lists SGHNT and YYREEE. Reading from cysteine to phenylalanine, the CDR3 counts 15 amino acids. The retained sequence is limited to the CDR3, 45 bases, with the frame set at the first base. V loses 4 bases of germline sequence and J loses 1 base, and the interval between the two ends is 12 bases. What the work shows at the level of the full study, not this receptor alone: After treatment with radiotherapy and ipilimumab, TCR clones that came from tumors expanded in the peripheral blood. Early dynamic changes in blood T cell clones, together with increased serum interferon-beta after radiation, were reported as the strongest predictors of response.

Focal radiation therapy combined with CTLA-4 blockade (ipilimumab) was tested in patients with chemo-refractory metastatic non-small-cell lung cancer. Material: peripheral blood, obtained from a patient treated with radiotherapy plus ipilimumab. The rearrangement joined TRBV5-4 to TRBJ1-5; the D gene cannot be resolved reliably. The TCR comes from a human donor with non-small cell lung cancer who had a complete response to radiotherapy plus ipilimumab. The CDR3: CASSPYPNSNQPQHF. The DNA sequence is as follows: TGTGCCAGCAGCCCTTACCCCAACAGCAATCAGCCCCAGCATTTT.